A single sample gave rise to the 6 T cell receptor beta chains below, sequenced in a study of blood T cell repertoires in COVID-19. Clones were sequenced by immunoSEQ multiplex PCR, and TCRdb holds only the in-frame ones, with some missing. The sample consists of approximately 56,000 clones, around 86% of them appearing once. The sample was peripheral blood. The receptors come from a man aged 65 to 79 with active COVID-19.

This chain connects TRBV12-3 or TRBV12-4 to TRBJ2-3; D is undetermined. This CDR3 has 12 amino acids. V was cut by 5 bases and J by 1 base, with 4 bases left in between. The CDR3: CASSVGTDTQYF. The DNA for the CDR3 is TGTGCCAGCAGTGTCGGCACAGATACGCAGTATTTT.

This clone occurred a few times. This chain uses TRBV5-4 with TRBJ1-6, with 9 positions matching TRBD1. Germline V gene sequence: CDR1 SGHNT, CDR2 YYREEE (reference sequence). The trim removed 0 bases at V and 4 bases at J, leaving 5 bases unmatched. The CDR3 is 17 residues long. The CDR3 is CASSLVDRGFYNSPLHF. CDR3 bases: TGTGCCAGCAGCTTGGTAGACAGGGGGTTTTATAATTCACCCCTCCACTTT.

The chain carries TRBV7-3 and TRBJ2-3, with D perhaps TRBD2 (6 bases). V lost 5 bases and J lost 1, with 10 bases in between. Germline V gives CDR1 SGHTA, CDR2 FQGTGA. This CDR3 has 14 amino acids. The CDR3 coding sequence is TGTGCCAGCAGCAAAGGGGAGGGCACAGATACGCAGTATTTT. It yields the protein CASSKGEGTDTQYF.

This clone was picked up a small number of times. The rearrangement links TRBV7-9 to TRBJ1-2, with a weak D call TRBD1 (6 bases). The CDR3 is 11 residues long. Germline V lookup: CDR1 SEHNR, CDR2 FQNEAQ (reference sequence). With 5 bases removed from V and 8 bases from J, the gap between germline ends came to 9 bases. As DNA, the CDR3 is TGTGCCAGCAGCCAGGGGAAGGGCTACACCTTC. Its protein is CASSQGKGYTF.

The chain has TRBV10-1 and TRBJ2-5, with 9 nucleotides matching TRBD1. Germline CDR1 and CDR2: WNHNN and SYGVQD (reference sequence). This CDR3 is 14 amino acids long. The junction had 7 bases not matched to a gene; V was cut back by 7 bases and J by 4 bases. CDR3 residues: CASKQGASIETQYF. DNA of the CDR3: TGCGCCAGCAAACAGGGGGCTAGTATAGAGACCCAGTACTTC.

In this sample, this clone turned up once. V usage is TRBV5-4 and J usage is TRBJ2-2; D is perhaps TRBD1 (6 bases). Per germline, CDR1 SGHNT and CDR2 YYREEE (reference sequence). The CDR3 covers 12 residues. Trimming removed 10 bases at V and 5 bases at J, with 12 bases between. CDR3 region: CASHRVTGELFF. The CDR3 nucleotides read TGTGCCTCCCACAGGGTTACCGGGGAGCTGTTTTTT.